The TCR beta chain described here comes from a study of shared T cell receptors in the human thymus. Per the germline V gene, CDR1 is MNHNS and CDR2 is SASEGT. There are 13 residues in the CDR3. Trimming cost V 5 bases and J 4 bases, with 11 bases left between them. The data were produced by immunoSEQ multiplex PCR, yet TCRdb's version contains in-frame clones alone and is incomplete. The profile covers hundreds of thousands of clones, with over 75% appearing a single time and roughly 0.0087% taken by the ten largest. This same sample was also taken into another study, of human thymus T cells. This second study says: Thymic repertoires overlap heavily among unrelated individuals, related research has reported.

The material sequenced was thymocytes. The clonotype was recovered from a boy younger than two with a congenital heart defect. The rearrangement links TRBV6-1 to TRBJ1-2; D is perhaps TRBD1 (5 bases). CDR3 sequence reads: CASSSGTFYGYTF. The CDR3, as DNA: TGTGCCAGCAGTTCAGGGACTTTCTATGGCTACACCTTC.